This T cell receptor beta chain was recovered during a study of T-cell reconstitution after alpha-beta-depleted transplantation in children. Trimming took 6 bases from V and 3 from J; bases not matched to a gene: 7. The germline gives CDR1 DFQATT, CDR2 SNEGSKA (reference sequence). The length of the CDR3 is 15 residues. Findings and caveats of the study: T-cell numbers and diversity, one year after transplant, stemmed largely from T cells that were newly produced. There were reportedly several hundred expanded graft clones from which alpha-beta T cells came about two months after transplant.

The table lists this clonotype with a few counts. Its antigen is not identified. For TCRbeta, the library was prepared with unique molecular identifiers. TCRdb itself ran the PCR reads through MiXCR, one entry per CDR3 protein. This sample carries about 400,000 distinct CDR3 sequences, 15% to 20% of them seen once, and the ten largest clones take less than 30%. The TCR comes from a boy under three years old who had a stem cell transplant for Wiskott-Aldrich syndrome, so the T cells may come from the graft donor. The sample consisted of PBMCs, mostly from graft donor cells, taken 360 days after TCRalphabeta/CD19-depleted stem cell transplant. The V gene is TRBV20-1, the J gene TRBJ2-7; 14 positions agree with TRBD2. DNA of the CDR3: TGCAGTGCAAGGACTAGCGGGGGGACAAGCTACGAGCAGTACTTC. Translating gives CSARTSGGTSYEQYF.